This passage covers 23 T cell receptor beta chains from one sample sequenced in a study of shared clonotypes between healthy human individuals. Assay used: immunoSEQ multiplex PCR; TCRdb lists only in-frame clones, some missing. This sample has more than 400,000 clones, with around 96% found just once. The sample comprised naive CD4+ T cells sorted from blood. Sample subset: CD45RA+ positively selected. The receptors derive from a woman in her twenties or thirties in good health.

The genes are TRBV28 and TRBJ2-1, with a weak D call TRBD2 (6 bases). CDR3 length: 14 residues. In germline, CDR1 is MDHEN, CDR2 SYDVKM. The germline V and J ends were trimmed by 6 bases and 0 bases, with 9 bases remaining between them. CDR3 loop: CASRDGSSYNEQFF. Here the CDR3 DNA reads TGTGCCAGCAGAGACGGGAGCTCCTACAATGAGCAGTTCTTC.

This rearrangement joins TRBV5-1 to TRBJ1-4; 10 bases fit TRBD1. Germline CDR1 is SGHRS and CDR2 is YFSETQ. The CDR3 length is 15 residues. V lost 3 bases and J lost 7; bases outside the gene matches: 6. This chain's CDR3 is CASSSGTGVSEKLFF. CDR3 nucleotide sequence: TGCGCCAGCAGCTCCGGGACAGGGGTGTCTGAAAAACTGTTTTTT. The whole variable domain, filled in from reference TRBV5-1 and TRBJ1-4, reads KAGVTQTPRYLIKTRGQQVTLSCSPISGHRSVSWYQQTPGQGLQFLFEYFSETQRNKGNFPGRFSGRQFSNSRSEMNVSTLELGDSALYLCASSSGTGVSEKLFFGSGTQLSVL.

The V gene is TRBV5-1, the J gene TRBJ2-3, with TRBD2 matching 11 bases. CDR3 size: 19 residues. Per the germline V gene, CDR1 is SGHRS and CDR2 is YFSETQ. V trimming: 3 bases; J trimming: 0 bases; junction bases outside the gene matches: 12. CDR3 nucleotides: TGCGCCAGCAGCTCAACAATAGCGGGAGGGCGAGGGAGCACAGATACGCAGTATTTT. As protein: CASSSTIAGGRGSTDTQYF.

CDR3 residues: CASSLRGPAGGYTF. As DNA, the CDR3 is TGTGCCAGCAGCTTGCGAGGGCCAGCGGGTGGCTACACCTTC. The J gene is TRBJ1-2, the V gene TRBV5-4; D remains ambiguous. V shed 1 base and J shed 7 bases, with 14 bases lying between them. The CDR3 consists of 14 residues. Germline loops: CDR1 SGHNT, CDR2 YYREEE (reference sequence).

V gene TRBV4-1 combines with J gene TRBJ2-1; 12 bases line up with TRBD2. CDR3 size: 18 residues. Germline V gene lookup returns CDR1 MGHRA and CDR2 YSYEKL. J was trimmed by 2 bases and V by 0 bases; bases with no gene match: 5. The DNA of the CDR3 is TGCGCCAGCAGCCAAGATACTAGCGGGAGGCTCGCCTACAATGAGCAGTTCTTC. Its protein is CASSQDTSGRLAYNEQFF.

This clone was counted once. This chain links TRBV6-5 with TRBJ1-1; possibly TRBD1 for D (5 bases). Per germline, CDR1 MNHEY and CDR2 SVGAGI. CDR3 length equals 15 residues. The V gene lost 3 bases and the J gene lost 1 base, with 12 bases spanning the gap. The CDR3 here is CASSYFPGTNTEAFF. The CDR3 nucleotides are TGTGCCAGCAGTTATTTTCCAGGGACGAACACTGAAGCTTTCTTT.

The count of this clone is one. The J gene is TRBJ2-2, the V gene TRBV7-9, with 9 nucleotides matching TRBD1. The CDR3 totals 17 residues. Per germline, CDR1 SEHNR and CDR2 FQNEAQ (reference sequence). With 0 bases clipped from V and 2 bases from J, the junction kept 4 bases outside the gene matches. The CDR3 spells CASSLAGTGLNTGELFF. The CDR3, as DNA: TGTGCCAGCAGCTTAGCTGGGACAGGGCTAAACACCGGGGAGCTGTTTTTT.

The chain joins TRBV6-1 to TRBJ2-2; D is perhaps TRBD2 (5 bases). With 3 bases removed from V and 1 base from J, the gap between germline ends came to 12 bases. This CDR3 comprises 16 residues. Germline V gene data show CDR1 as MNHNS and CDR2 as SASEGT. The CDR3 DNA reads TGTGCCAGCAGTGATTTTGCTAGCAAGAACACCGGGGAGCTGTTTTTT. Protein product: CASSDFASKNTGELFF.

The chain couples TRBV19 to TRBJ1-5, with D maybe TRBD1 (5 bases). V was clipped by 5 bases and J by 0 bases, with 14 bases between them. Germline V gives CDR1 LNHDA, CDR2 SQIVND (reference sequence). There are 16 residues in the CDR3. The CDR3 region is CASSDPQGYSNQPQHF. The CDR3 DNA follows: TGTGCCAGTAGTGATCCTCAGGGATATAGCAATCAGCCCCAGCATTTT. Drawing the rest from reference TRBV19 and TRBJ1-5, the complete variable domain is DGGITQSPKYLFRKEGQNVTLSCEQNLNHDAMYWYRQDPGQGLRLIYYSQIVNDFQKGDIAEGYSVSREKKESFPLTVTSAQKNPTAFYLCASSDPQGYSNQPQHFGDGTRLSIL.

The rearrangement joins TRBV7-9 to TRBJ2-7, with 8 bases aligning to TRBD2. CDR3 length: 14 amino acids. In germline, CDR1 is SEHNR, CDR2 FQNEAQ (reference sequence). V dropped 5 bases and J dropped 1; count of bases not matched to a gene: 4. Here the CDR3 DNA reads TGTGCCAGCAGCACAGGGACTAGTTCCTACGAGCAGTACTTC. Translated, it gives CASSTGTSSYEQYF.

The CDR3 nucleotides are TGTGCCAGCAACGGGGCGAGCTCCTACGAGCAGTACTTC. It codes for CASNGASSYEQYF. The chain uses TRBV6-1 and TRBJ2-7; D assignment may be TRBD1 or TRBD2 (5 bases each). The V end lost 7 bases, the J end lost 0 bases, and 10 bases lay between the germline ends. Per the germline V gene, CDR1 is MNHNS and CDR2 is SASEGT. The CDR3 loop spans 13 amino acids.

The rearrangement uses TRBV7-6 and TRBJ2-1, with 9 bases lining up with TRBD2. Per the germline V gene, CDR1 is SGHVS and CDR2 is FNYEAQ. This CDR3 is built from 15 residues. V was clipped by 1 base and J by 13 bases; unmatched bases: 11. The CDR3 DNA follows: TGTGCCAGCAGCTTAGAAGGCGGGAGGGCCTCCAAACAGTTCTTC. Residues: CASSLEGGRASKQFF.

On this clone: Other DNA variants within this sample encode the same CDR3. The CDR3 protein is CSVGGSYNEQFF. In DNA, the CDR3 is TGCAGCGTTGGAGGGTCCTACAATGAGCAGTTCTTC. The chain joins TRBV29-1 to TRBJ2-1; tentative D call: TRBD2 (5 bases). CDR3 size: 12 residues. Trimming stripped 4 bases from V and 1 base from J, with 5 bases between. Germline CDR1 reads SQVTM; CDR2 reads ANQGSEA.

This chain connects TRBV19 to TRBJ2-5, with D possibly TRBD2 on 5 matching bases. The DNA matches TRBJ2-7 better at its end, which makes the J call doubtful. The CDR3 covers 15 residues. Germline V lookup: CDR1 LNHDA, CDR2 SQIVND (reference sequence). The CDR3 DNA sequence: TGTGCCAGTAGTATAGGGACTCCTGAGTTTCGCGAGCAGTACTTC. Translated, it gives CASSIGTPEFREQYF.

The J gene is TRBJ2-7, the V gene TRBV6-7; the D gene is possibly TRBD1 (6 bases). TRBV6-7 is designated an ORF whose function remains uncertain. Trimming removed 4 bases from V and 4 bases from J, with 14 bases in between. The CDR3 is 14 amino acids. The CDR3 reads CASSWKQGPYEQYF. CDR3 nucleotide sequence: TGTGCCAGCAGTTGGAAACAGGGTCCGTACGAGCAGTACTTC.

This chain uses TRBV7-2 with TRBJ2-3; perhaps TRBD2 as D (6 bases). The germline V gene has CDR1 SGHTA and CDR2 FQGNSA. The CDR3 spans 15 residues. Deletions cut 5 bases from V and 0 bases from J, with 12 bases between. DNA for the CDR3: TGTGCCAGCAGCCGCTCGAGCGGGAGCACAGATACGCAGTATTTT. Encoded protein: CASSRSSGSTDTQYF.

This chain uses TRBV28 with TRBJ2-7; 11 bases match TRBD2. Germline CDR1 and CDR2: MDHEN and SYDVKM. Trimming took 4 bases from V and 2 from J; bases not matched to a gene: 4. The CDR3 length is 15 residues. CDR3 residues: CASSSLAGATYEQYF. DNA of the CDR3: TGTGCCAGCAGTTCACTAGCGGGAGCCACCTACGAGCAGTACTTC.

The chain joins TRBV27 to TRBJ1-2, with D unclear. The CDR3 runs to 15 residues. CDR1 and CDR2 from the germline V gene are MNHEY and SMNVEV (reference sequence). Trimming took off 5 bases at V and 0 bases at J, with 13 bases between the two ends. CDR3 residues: CASSLRAASNYGYTF. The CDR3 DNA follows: TGTGCCAGCAGTCTACGGGCCGCCTCTAACTATGGCTACACCTTC.

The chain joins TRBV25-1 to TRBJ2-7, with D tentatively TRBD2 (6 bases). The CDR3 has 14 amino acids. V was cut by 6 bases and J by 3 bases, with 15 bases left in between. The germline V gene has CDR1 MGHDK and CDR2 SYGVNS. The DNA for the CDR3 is TGTGCCAGCAGCGCGGGGAAGGGTAACTACGAGCAGTACTTC. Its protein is CASSAGKGNYEQYF.

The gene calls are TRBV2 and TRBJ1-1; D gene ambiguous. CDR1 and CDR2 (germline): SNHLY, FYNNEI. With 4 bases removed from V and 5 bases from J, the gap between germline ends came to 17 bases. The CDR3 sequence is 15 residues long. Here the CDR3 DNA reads TGTGCCAGCAGTGGGGAGACCTTCCTCCGTACTGAAGCTTTCTTT. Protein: CASSGETFLRTEAFF.

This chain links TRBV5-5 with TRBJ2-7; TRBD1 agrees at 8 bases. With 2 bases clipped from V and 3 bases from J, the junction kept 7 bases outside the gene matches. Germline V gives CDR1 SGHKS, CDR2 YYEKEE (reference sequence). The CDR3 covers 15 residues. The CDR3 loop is CASSLNRDRFYEQYF. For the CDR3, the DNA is TGTGCCAGCAGCTTAAACCGGGACAGGTTCTACGAGCAGTACTTC.

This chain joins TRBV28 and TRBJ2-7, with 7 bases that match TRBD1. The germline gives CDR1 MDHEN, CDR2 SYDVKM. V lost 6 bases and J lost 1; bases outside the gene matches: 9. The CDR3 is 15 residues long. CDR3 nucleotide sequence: TGTGCCAGCAGGAGGACCGGGACAGCATCCTACGAGCAGTACTTC. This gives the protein CASRRTGTASYEQYF.

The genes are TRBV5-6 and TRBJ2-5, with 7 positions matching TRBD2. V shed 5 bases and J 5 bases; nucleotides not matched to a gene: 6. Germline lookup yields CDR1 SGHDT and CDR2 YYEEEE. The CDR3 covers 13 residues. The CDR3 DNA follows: TGTGCCAGCAGTCAAGGACTAGAGGAGACCCAGTACTTC. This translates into CASSQGLEETQYF.